This TCR beta chain derives from a study of T cell responses to AZD1222 COVID-19 vaccine. Clones were sequenced by immunoSEQ multiplex PCR, and TCRdb holds only the in-frame ones, with some missing. The table shows around 94,000 clones, with about 85% occurring only once. Analysis merged second doses at about 4 or about 12 weeks. The source is an adult who received the AZD1222 COVID-19 vaccine. Sequencing was performed on peripheral blood, taken 28 days after the second AZD1222 dose.

The CDR3, as DNA: TGTGCCAGCAGAGCGACAGGGGCCGCATCCTACGAGCAGTACTTC. Translation: CASRATGAASYEQYF. V gene TRBV6-5 combines with J gene TRBJ2-7; 8 bases agree with TRBD1. The CDR3 has 15 amino acids. Unmatched junction bases numbered 8, after V lost 6 bases and J lost 1 base. CDR1 is MNHEY and CDR2 is SVGAGI in the germline V gene.